This TCR beta chain was captured by sequencing in a study of cytomegalovirus exposure and HLA in healthy donors. Use of 60 Vbeta and 13 Jbeta primers characterized the PCR. Generated by immunoSEQ multiplex PCR, the TCRdb table keeps only in-frame clones and is missing some. Of 150,000 to 200,000 clones in the sample, about 79% were seen once. This clone is a singleton in its sample. The receptor was isolated from a man aged 50 to 60 in good health and CMV-seropositive. Material for sequencing was PBMCs.

The CDR3 DNA is TGTGCCAGCAGCGGGGAGATTTATTGGACTGAAGCTTTCTTT. Its translation is CASSGEIYWTEAFF. This chain uses TRBV2 with TRBJ1-1; D gene uncertain. V dropped 6 bases and J dropped 5 bases, with 16 bases sitting between them. This CDR3 comprises 14 residues. The germline V gene has CDR1 SNHLY and CDR2 FYNNEI.